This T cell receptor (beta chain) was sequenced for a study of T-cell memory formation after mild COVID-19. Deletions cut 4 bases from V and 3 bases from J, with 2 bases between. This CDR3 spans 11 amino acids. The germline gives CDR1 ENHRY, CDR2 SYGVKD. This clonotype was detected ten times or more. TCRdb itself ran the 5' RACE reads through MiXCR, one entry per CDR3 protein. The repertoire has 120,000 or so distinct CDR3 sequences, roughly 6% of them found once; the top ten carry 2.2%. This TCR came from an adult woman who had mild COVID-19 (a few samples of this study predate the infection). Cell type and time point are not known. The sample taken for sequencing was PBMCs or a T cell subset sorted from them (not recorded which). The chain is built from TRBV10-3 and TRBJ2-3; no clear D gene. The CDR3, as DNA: TGTGCCATCAGTGGTACAGATACGCAGTATTTT. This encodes CAISGTDTQYF.